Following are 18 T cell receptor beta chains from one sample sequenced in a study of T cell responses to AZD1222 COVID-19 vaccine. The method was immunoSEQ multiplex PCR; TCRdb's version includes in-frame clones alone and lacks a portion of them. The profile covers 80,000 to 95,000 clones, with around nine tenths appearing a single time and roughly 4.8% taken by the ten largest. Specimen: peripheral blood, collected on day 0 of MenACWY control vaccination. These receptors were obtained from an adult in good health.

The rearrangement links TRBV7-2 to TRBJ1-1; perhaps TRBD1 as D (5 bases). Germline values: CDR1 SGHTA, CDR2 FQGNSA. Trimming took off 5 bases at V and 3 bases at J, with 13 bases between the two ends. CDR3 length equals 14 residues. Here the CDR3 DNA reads TGTGCCAGCAGCCAACAGGCGGGGTACACTGAAGCTTTCTTT. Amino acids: CASSQQAGYTEAFF.

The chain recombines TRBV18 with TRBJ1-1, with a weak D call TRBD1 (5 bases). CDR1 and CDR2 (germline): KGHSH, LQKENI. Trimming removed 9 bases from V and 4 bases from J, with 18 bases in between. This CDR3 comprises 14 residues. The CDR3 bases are TGTGCCAGTTTGTTCAGGGTTGGGGGCACTGAAGCTTTCTTT. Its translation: CASLFRVGGTEAFF.

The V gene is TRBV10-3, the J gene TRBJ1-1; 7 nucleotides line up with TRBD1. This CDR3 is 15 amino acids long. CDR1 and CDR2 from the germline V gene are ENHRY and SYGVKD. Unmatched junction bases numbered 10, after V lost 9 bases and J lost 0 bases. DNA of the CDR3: TGTGCCATACGTAAGGGGGACAGCATGAACACTGAAGCTTTCTTT. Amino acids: CAIRKGDSMNTEAFF.

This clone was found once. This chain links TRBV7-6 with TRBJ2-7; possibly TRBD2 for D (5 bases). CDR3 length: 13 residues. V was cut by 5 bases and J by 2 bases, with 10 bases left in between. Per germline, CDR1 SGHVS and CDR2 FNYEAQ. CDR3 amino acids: CASSAGPAYEQYF. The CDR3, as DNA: TGTGCCAGCAGCGCGGGTCCGGCCTACGAGCAGTACTTC.

Here the CDR3 reads CASSQAPSGNRPRTNEKLFF. The CDR3 DNA reads TGTGCCAGCAGCCAAGCTCCATCAGGAAACCGCCCTCGAACTAATGAAAAACTGTTTTTT. The rearrangement links TRBV3-1 (or the pseudogene TRBV3-2) to TRBJ1-4; D is uncertain. The V and J ends lost 1 base and 1 base respectively, with 22 bases between them. The V gene's germline CDR1 is LGHDT and CDR2 YNNKEL (reference sequence). This CDR3 contains 20 residues.

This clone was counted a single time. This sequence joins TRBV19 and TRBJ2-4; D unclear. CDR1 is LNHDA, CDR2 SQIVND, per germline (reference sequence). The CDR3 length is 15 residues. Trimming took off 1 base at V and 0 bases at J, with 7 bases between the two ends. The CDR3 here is CASSIVREAKNIQYF. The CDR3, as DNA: TGTGCCAGTAGTATAGTTAGGGAAGCCAAAAACATTCAGTACTTC.

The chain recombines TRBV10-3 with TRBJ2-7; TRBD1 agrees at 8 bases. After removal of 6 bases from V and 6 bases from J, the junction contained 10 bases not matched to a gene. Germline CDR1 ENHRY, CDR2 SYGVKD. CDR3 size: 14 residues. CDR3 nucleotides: TGTGCCATCAGAACCGGGACAGGAATTGCCGAGCAGTACTTC. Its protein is CAIRTGTGIAEQYF.

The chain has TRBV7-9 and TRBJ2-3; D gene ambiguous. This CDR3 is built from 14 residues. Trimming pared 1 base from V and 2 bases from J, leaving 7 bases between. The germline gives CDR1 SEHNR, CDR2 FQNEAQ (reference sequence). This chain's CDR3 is CASSLGGDTDTQYF. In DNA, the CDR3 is TGTGCCAGCAGCTTAGGGGGTGACACAGATACGCAGTATTTT.

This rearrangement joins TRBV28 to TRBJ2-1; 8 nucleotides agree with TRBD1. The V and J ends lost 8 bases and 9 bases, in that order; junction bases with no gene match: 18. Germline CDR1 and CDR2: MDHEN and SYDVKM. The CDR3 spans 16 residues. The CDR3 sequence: CASPPSGGQGFVEQFF. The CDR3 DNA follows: TGTGCCAGCCCTCCCTCCGGCGGACAGGGTTTTGTTGAGCAGTTCTTC.

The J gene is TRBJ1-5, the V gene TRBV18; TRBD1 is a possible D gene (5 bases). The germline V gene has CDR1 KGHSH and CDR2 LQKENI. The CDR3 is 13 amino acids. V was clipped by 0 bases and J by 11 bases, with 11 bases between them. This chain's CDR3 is CASSPPEGVSQHF. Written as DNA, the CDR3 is TGTGCCAGCTCACCACCGGAAGGGGTCTCCCAGCATTTT.

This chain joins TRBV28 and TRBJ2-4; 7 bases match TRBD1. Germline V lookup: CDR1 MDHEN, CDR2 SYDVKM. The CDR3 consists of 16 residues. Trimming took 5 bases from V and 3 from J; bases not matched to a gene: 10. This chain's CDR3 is CASSPLTGPGKNIQYF. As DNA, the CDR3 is TGTGCCAGCAGTCCGTTGACAGGGCCGGGCAAAAACATTCAGTACTTC.

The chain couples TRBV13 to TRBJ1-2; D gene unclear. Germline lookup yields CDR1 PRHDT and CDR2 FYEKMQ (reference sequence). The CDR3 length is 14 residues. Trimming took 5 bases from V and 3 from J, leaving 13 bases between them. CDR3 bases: TGTGCCAGCAGCCCTTCGAGGGATTACTATGGCTACACCTTC. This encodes CASSPSRDYYGYTF. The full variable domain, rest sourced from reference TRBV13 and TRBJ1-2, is AAGVIQSPRHLIKEKRETATLKCYPIPRHDTVYWYQQGPGQDPQFLISFYEKMQSDKGSIPDRFSAQQFSDYHSELNMSSLELGDSALYFCASSPSRDYYGYTFGSGTRLTVV.

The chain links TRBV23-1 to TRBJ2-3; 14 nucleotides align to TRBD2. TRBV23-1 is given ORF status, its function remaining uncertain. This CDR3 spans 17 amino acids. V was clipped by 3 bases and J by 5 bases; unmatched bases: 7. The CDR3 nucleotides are TGCGCCAGCAGTCATCCGGGACTAGCGGGAGAGATAGATACGCAGTATTTT. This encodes CASSHPGLAGEIDTQYF.

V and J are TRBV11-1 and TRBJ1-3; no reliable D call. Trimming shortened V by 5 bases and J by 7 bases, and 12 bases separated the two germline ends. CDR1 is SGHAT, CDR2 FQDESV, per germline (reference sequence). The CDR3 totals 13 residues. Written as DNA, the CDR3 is TGTGCCAGCAGCGACTCCGGGAGGAACACCATATATTTT. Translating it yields CASSDSGRNTIYF.

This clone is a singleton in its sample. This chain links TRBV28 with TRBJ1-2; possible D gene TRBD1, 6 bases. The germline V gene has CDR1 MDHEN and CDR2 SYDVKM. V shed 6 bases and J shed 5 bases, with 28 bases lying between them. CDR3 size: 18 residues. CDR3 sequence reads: CASRSKGGTEGSFYGYTF. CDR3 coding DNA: TGTGCCAGCAGATCAAAGGGGGGTACGGAGGGAAGTTTTTATGGCTACACCTTC.

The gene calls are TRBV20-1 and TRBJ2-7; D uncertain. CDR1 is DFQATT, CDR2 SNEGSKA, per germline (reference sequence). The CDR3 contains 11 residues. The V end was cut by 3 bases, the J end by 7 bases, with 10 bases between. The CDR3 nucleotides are TGCAGTGCTAGGTCAGCGCGGGAGCAGTACTTC. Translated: CSARSAREQYF.

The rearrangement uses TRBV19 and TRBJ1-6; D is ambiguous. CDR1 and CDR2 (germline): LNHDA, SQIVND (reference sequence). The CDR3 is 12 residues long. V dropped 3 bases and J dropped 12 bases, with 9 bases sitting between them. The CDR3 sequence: CASSMVDRPLHF. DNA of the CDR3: TGTGCCAGTAGTATGGTGGACCGACCCCTCCACTTT.

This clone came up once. The chain's CDR3 is CASSQLWRRTDNEQFF. CDR3 bases: TGTGCCAGCAGCCAACTCTGGAGGCGGACCGACAATGAGCAGTTCTTC. This chain uses TRBV28 with TRBJ2-1; tentative D call: TRBD2 (5 bases). V was shortened by 6 bases and J by 5 bases, with 20 bases between the two germline ends. CDR1 and CDR2 (germline): MDHEN, SYDVKM. This CDR3 is built from 16 residues.